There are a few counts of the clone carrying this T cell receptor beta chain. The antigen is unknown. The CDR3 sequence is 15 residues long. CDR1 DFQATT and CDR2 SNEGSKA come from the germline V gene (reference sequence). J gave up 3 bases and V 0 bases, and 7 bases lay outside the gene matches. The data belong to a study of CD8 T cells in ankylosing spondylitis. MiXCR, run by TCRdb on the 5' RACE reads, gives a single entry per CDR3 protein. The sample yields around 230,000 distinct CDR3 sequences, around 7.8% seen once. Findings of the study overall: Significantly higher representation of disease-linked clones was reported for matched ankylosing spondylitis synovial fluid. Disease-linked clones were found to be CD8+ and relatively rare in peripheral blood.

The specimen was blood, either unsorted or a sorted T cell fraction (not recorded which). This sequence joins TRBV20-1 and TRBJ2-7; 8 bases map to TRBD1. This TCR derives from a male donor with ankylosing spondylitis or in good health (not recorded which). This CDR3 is CSARDGQGGGYEQYF. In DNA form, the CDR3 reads TGCAGTGCTAGAGATGGACAGGGCGGTGGCTACGAGCAGTACTTC.